Following are 9 T cell receptor beta chains from one sample sequenced in a study of blood T cells in healthy people across ages. A sample-barcoded 5' primer and a J-beta primer mix were used in a second PCR of roughly 7 to 11 cycles. TCRdb fed the 5' RACE reads into MiXCR, producing one record per CDR3 protein. Of fewer than 900,000 distinct CDR3 sequences in the sample, under 40% were seen once. The material sequenced was blood. These receptors originate from a man younger than 30 in good health.

This sequence joins TRBV4-2 and TRBJ2-1; perhaps TRBD2 as D (6 bases). The V end lost 0 bases, the J end lost 1 base, and 22 bases lay between the germline ends. The CDR3 consists of 20 residues. Germline V gene lookup returns CDR1 LGHNA and CDR2 YNFKEQ. In DNA form, the CDR3 reads TGTGCCAGCAGCCAAGAAGGCCGGGACTGGAGGTACCAATCCTACAATGAGCAGTTCTTC. Residues: CASSQEGRDWRYQSYNEQFF.

There are a few counts of this clonotype. J is TRBJ1-2 and V is TRBV29-1, with a possible D match to TRBD1 (6 bases). The CDR3 loop spans 15 amino acids. Germline CDR1 and CDR2: SQVTM and ANQGSEA. The V end lost 7 bases, the J end lost 3 bases, and 21 bases lay between the germline ends. The CDR3 DNA reads TGCAGCGCCCGGGGCGTCACAGGGCTGGACTATGGCTACACCTTC. It codes for CSARGVTGLDYGYTF.

This sequence joins TRBV5-5 and TRBJ2-1, with 7 positions matching TRBD1. The CDR3 totals 14 residues. Unmatched junction bases numbered 7, after V lost 4 bases and J lost 6 bases. Looked up from germline, CDR1 is SGHKS and CDR2 is YYEKEE (reference sequence). CDR3 protein: CASSLTTGSNEQFF. The CDR3, as DNA: TGTGCCAGCAGCCTAACGACAGGGTCCAATGAGCAGTTCTTC.

At least ten counts were recorded for this clonotype. The gene calls are TRBV10-3 and TRBJ2-5; 12 nucleotides line up with TRBD1. The CDR3 totals 15 residues. Unmatched junction bases numbered 5, after V lost 6 bases and J lost 3 bases. The V gene's germline CDR1 is ENHRY and CDR2 SYGVKD. The chain's CDR3 is CAISAGTGGKETQYF. The DNA of the CDR3 is TGTGCCATCAGCGCCGGGACAGGGGGCAAAGAGACCCAGTACTTC.

The J gene is TRBJ2-1, the V gene TRBV4-3; maybe TRBD1 (5 bases). Germline CDR1 LGHNA, CDR2 YSLEER. Trimming removed 0 bases at V and 5 bases at J, with 11 bases between. The CDR3 consists of 15 residues. The CDR3 nucleotides are TGCGCCAGCAGCCAAGAGATACAGGCCCACAATGAGCAGTTCTTC. Its protein product is CASSQEIQAHNEQFF.

The chain joins TRBV5-5 to TRBJ1-4; D perhaps matches TRBD1 (6 bases). The V end was cut by 0 bases, the J end by 6 bases, with 12 bases between. Germline CDR1 is SGHKS and CDR2 is YYEKEE (reference sequence). The CDR3 length is 15 residues. CDR3 nucleotide sequence: TGTGCCAGCAGCTTGGCCCTTTCAGGGGATGAAAAACTGTTTTTT. This encodes CASSLALSGDEKLFF.

This clonotype was counted only a few times. The rearrangement joins TRBV20-1 to TRBJ1-2, with D hard to call. Germline V gene sequence: CDR1 DFQATT, CDR2 SNEGSKA (reference sequence). The V end lost 1 base, the J end lost 4 bases, and 7 bases lay between the germline ends. The CDR3 length is 12 residues. For the CDR3, the DNA is TGCAGTGCTAGAGTCGGTGGCTATGGCTACACCTTC. Translated, it gives CSARVGGYGYTF.

The V and J genes are TRBV16 and TRBJ1-3, with TRBD1 identical over 8 bases. Trimming removed 2 bases from V and 0 bases from J; junction bases left unmatched: 6. The CDR3 is 17 amino acids. Germline V gives CDR1 KGHSY, CDR2 FQNENV. The CDR3 coding sequence is TGTGCCAGCAGCCAAACCCGACAGGGGACCTCTGGAAACACCATATATTTT. Its translation: CASSQTRQGTSGNTIYF.

The V gene is TRBV9, the J gene TRBJ2-4; 7 bases match TRBD2. Trimming at V came to 4 bases and at J to 0 bases, leaving 4 bases not matched to a gene. CDR3 length equals 15 residues. The V gene's germline CDR1 is SGDLS and CDR2 YYNGEE. The CDR3 reads CASSLSGVAKNIQYF. As DNA, the CDR3 is TGTGCCAGCAGCCTCAGCGGGGTAGCCAAAAACATTCAGTACTTC.